The 17 T cell receptor beta chains presented below share a single source sample, sequenced in a study of T cells in Graves' hyperthyroidism and ophthalmopathy. TCR beta CDR3 regions were amplified from RNA. First-round RT-PCR with HTBI primers amplified the TCR CDR3 region. TCRdb analysed the multiplex PCR reads with MiXCR anew, one entry per CDR3 protein. The sample carries 300,000 to 500,000 distinct CDR3 sequences, over 12% recorded once. The sequenced sample consisted of blood. Source of these receptors: a man in his fifties or sixties with Graves' ophthalmopathy.

There are many counts of this clonotype. V and J are TRBV6-5 and TRBJ1-2, with D possibly being TRBD1 (6 bases). This CDR3 has 17 amino acids. The V gene lost 0 bases and the J gene lost 4 bases, with 18 bases spanning the gap. Germline V lookup: CDR1 MNHEY, CDR2 SVGAGI. CDR3 residues: CASSYSMEGVDGYGYTF. The CDR3 DNA reads as TGTGCCAGCAGTTACTCGATGGAGGGGGTGGACGGCTATGGCTACACCTTC.

The table lists this clonotype with many counts. The V call is TRBV24-1, the J call TRBJ1-5, with D possibly being TRBD1 (5 bases). The CDR3 covers 13 residues. V dropped 3 bases and J dropped 4 bases, with 6 bases sitting between them. Germline loops: CDR1 KGHDR, CDR2 SFDVKD. CDR3 in DNA: TGTGCCACCAGTGATGGGGGAAATCAGCCCCAGCATTTT. Its translation: CATSDGGNQPQHF.

V gene TRBV6-1 combines with J gene TRBJ1-5; TRBD1 might be the D (6 bases). The CDR3 length is 16 residues. The germline V gene has CDR1 MNHNS and CDR2 SASEGT. V was shortened by 5 bases and J by 3 bases, with 17 bases between the two germline ends. CDR3 nucleotide sequence: TGTGCCAGCAGTCCTATGTCGGGGGGCCTCAATCAGCCCCAGCATTTT. Amino acid sequence: CASSPMSGGLNQPQHF.

In its sample, this clonotype was seen many times. CDR3 sequence (DNA): TGTGCCAGCAGAAAAACTGGGACTTCCCAGTCACCCCTCCACTTT. Protein sequence: CASRKTGTSQSPLHF. The J gene is TRBJ1-6, the V gene TRBV12-3 or TRBV12-4; the D gene is possibly TRBD1 (5 bases). With 6 bases removed from V and 10 bases from J, the gap between germline ends came to 19 bases. CDR3 length: 15 amino acids.

The chain recombines TRBV6-1 with TRBJ2-6; the D call may be TRBD1 or TRBD2 (5 bases each). The CDR3 contains 16 residues. The ends were cut back, 9 bases at V and 0 bases at J, with 15 bases in the middle. Germline V gene lookup returns CDR1 MNHNS and CDR2 SASEGT. The CDR3 bases are TGTGCCAGTTGGGGGATCCCCCTCTCTGGGGCCAACGTCCTGACTTTC. Its translation: CASWGIPLSGANVLTF.

This clonotype was counted ten times or more. The rearrangement joins TRBV7-2 to TRBJ2-7; 10 positions match TRBD1. The germline V gene has CDR1 SGHTA and CDR2 FQGNSA. V was pared by 5 bases and J by 4 bases, with 5 bases of the junction left unmatched. The CDR3 is made up of 14 amino acids. CDR3 amino acids: CASSPTGGGYEQYF. The CDR3 DNA is TGTGCCAGCAGCCCGACAGGGGGCGGGTACGAGCAGTACTTC.

Many counts were recorded for this clonotype. J is TRBJ1-1 and V is TRBV7-9; D might be TRBD1 (5 bases). Germline V CDR1 and CDR2: SEHNR, FQNEAQ (reference sequence). Trimming left V 5 bases short and J 0 bases short, with 13 bases between. The CDR3 loop spans 15 amino acids. CDR3 in DNA: TGTGCCAGCAGCCGACAGACACGGATGAACACTGAAGCTTTCTTT. Translation: CASSRQTRMNTEAFF.

In the case of this clonotype: A much larger clone sits a single nucleotide away, making a read error possible. This chain joins TRBV7-8 and TRBJ1-6; 10 bases are a match to TRBD1. The CDR3 covers 15 residues. CDR1 is SGHVS, CDR2 FQNEAQ, per germline. CDR3 in DNA: TGTGCCAGCAGCGCTAGGACAGGGGGTTCATCACCCCTCCGCTTT. It encodes CASSARTGGSSPLRF.

This clonotype was detected many times. The J gene is TRBJ2-5, the V gene TRBV20-1, with 10 nucleotides matching TRBD2. CDR3 length: 16 residues. Germline CDR1 is DFQATT and CDR2 is SNEGSKA (reference sequence). The ends lost 3 bases at V and 3 bases at J; junction bases unmatched: 10. CDR3 coding DNA: TGCAGTGCTAGCCCCTTATCTAGCGGGAGCAAAGAGACCCAGTACTTC. Residues: CSASPLSSGSKETQYF.

This clonotype was seen repeatedly, ten times or more. The chain carries TRBV20-1 and TRBJ2-3; 9 nucleotides agree with TRBD2. The V gene end was trimmed by 0 bases and the J gene end by 4 bases; junction bases not matched to a gene: 8. Germline V CDR1 and CDR2: DFQATT, SNEGSKA (reference sequence). This CDR3 comprises 16 residues. The CDR3 loop is CSAREGSGRSADTQYF. In DNA form, the CDR3 reads TGCAGTGCTAGAGAAGGTAGCGGGAGATCGGCAGATACGCAGTATTTT.

This clonotype was found many times. The V call is TRBV2, the J call TRBJ2-5; D is undetermined. The germline gives CDR1 SNHLY, CDR2 FYNNEI. With 1 base removed from V and 2 bases from J, the gap between germline ends came to 17 bases. The length of the CDR3 is 17 residues. The CDR3 sequence: CASSEGQAGWDQETQYF. The CDR3 DNA sequence: TGTGCCAGCAGTGAAGGTCAGGCCGGGTGGGATCAAGAGACCCAGTACTTC.

This clonotype was observed at least ten times. This rearrangement joins TRBV2 to TRBJ2-7; the D gene is possibly TRBD1 (5 bases). The germline gives CDR1 SNHLY, CDR2 FYNNEI. This CDR3 has 14 residues. V lost 4 bases to trimming and J lost 4 bases, with 14 bases between them. In nucleotides, the CDR3 is TGTGCCAGCAGTGTTCAGGGAATTAGTTACGAGCAGTACTTC. It yields the protein CASSVQGISYEQYF. The whole variable domain, filled in from reference TRBV2 and TRBJ2-7, reads EPEVTQTPSHQVTQMGQEVILRCVPISNHLYFYWYRQILGQKVEFLVSFYNNEISEKSEIFDDQFSVERPDGSNFTLKIRSTKLEDSAMYFCASSVQGISYEQYFGPGTRLTVT.

The chain joins TRBV2 to TRBJ2-7; D is unclear. The CDR3 runs 12 residues. CDR1 is SNHLY and CDR2 is FYNNEI in the germline V gene. V gave up 1 base and J gave up 2 bases, with 3 bases separating them. The CDR3 DNA sequence: TGTGCCAGCAGTGAAGGGCCCTACGAGCAGTACTTC. It specifies CASSEGPYEQYF.

This clonotype has only a few counts. V usage is TRBV27 and J usage is TRBJ1-5, with 7 bases lining up with TRBD1. The ends lost 2 bases at V and 6 bases at J; junction bases unmatched: 7. The CDR3 is 15 residues long. Germline values: CDR1 MNHEY, CDR2 SMNVEV (reference sequence). The CDR3 reads CASSLNRGEGQPQHF. CDR3 nucleotides: TGTGCCAGCAGTTTAAACAGGGGAGAAGGTCAGCCCCAGCATTTT.

This clonotype was seen a single time. A much larger clone differs by one base, so this may be a read error. The chain joins TRBV20-1 to TRBJ2-7; a weak D match, TRBD2 (6 bases). This CDR3 is built from 14 residues. The germline gives CDR1 DFQATT, CDR2 SNEGSKA (reference sequence). The CDR3 loop reads CGARDFASVSGQYF. The CDR3 nucleotides are TGCGGTGCTAGAGATTTCGCTAGCGTGTCTGGGCAGTACTTC.

This clonotype was seen repeatedly, ten times or more. The J gene is TRBJ2-1, the V gene TRBV29-1; TRBD2 matches at 9 bases. Trimming cost V 6 bases and J 0 bases; bases outside gene matches: 3. This CDR3 is built from 14 residues. Germline-derived CDR1 and CDR2 are SQVTM and ANQGSEA. The CDR3 sequence is CSVDSGSSYNEQFF. DNA of the CDR3: TGCAGCGTAGATAGCGGGAGCTCCTACAATGAGCAGTTCTTC.

This clonotype was seen ten or more times. The chain joins TRBV10-3 to TRBJ2-1; 7 bases match TRBD2. This CDR3 contains 15 residues. The trim removed 3 bases at V and 9 bases at J, leaving 11 bases unmatched. Germline V gives CDR1 ENHRY, CDR2 SYGVKD. CDR3 bases: TGTGCCATCAGTGAAAAAGCGGGATCGATCGGTGAGCAGTTCTTC. Its translation is CAISEKAGSIGEQFF.